This T cell receptor (beta chain) was documented in a study of T cell responses to AZD1222 COVID-19 vaccine. This clone was detected once. The antigen remains undetermined. The J segment lost 1 base and the V segment lost 5 bases, leaving 3 bases of the junction unmatched. Germline V gene data show CDR1 as SGHTA and CDR2 as FQGNSA. The CDR3 spans 16 residues. Sequenced by immunoSEQ multiplex PCR; TCRdb stores in-frame clones only, minus some. In the table there are 100,000 or so clones, 70% to 90% of which are singletons. Regarding the study as a whole: Spike-wide vaccine-associated CD4 TCRs dominated at 160-218 and 743-854. After the peak T cell response, and only then, were repertoires sampled.

The J gene is TRBJ2-5, the V gene TRBV7-2, with 14 positions matching TRBD2. The sequences come from peripheral blood, collected on day 0 of AZD1222 vaccination. The receptor comes from an adult in good health. CDR3 DNA: TGTGCCAGCAGCCCAGGGACTAGCGGGGGCCAAGAGACCCAGTACTTC. As protein: CASSPGTSGGQETQYF.